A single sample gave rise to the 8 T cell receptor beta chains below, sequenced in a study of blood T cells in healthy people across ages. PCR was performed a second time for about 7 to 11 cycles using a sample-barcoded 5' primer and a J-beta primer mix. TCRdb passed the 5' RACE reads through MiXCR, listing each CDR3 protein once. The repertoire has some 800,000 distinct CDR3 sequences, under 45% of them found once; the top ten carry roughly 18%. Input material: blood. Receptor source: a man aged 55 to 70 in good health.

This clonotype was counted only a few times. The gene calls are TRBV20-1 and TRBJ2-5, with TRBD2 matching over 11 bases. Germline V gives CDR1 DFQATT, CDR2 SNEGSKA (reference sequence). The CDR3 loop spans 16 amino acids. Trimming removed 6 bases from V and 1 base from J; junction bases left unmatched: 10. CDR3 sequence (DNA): TGCAGTGCCCGTAACCTAGCGGGGGGCCTCCAAGAGACCCAGTACTTC. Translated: CSARNLAGGLQETQYF.

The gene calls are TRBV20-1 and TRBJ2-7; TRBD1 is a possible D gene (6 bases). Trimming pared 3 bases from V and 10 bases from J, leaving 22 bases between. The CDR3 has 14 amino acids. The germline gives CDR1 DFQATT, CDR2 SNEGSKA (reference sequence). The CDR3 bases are TGCAGTGCTAGCAGTCAGGTCCAAGGGGGAACCCAGTACTTC. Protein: CSASSQVQGGTQYF.

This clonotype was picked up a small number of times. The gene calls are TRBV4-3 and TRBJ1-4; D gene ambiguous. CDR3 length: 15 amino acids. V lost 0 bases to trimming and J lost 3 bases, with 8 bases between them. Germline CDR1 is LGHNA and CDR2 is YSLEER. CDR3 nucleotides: TGCGCCAGCAGCCAAGATTGGGCAGCTAATGAAAAACTGTTTTTT. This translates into CASSQDWAANEKLFF.

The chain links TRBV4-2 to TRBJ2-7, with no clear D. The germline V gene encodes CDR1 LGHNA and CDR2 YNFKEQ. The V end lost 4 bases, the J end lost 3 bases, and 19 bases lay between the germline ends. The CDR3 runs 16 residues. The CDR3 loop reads CASSPLGTNGYYEQYF. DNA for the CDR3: TGTGCCAGCAGCCCCCTTGGCACTAACGGCTACTACGAGCAGTACTTC.

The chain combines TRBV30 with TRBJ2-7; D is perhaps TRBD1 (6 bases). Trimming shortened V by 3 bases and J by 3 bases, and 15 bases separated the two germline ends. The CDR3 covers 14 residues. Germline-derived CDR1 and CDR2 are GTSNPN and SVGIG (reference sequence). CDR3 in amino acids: CAWSEQGVVYEQYF. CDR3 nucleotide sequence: TGTGCCTGGAGCGAACAGGGAGTGGTCTACGAGCAGTACTTC.

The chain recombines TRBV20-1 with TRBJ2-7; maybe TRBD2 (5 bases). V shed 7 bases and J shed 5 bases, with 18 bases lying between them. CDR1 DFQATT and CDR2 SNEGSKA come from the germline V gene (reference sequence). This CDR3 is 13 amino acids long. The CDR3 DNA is TGCAGTGTTTGGGCGATGACTACCAACGAGCAGTACTTC. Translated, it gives CSVWAMTTNEQYF.

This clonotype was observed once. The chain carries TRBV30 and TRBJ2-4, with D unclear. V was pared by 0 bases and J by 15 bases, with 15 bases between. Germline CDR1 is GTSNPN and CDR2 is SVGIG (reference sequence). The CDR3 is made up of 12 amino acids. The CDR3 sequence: CAWSVLSYERYF. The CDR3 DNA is TGTGCCTGGAGTGTACTCTCCTACGAGCGGTACTTC.

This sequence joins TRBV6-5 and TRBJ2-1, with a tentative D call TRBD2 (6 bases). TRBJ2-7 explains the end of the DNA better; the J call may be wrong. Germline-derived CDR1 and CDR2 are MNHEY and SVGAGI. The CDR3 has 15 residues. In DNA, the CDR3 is TGTGCCAGCAGTTACTCTGGGGGGACGTACAATGAGCAGTACTTC. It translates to CASSYSGGTYNEQYF.